What follows are 17 T cell receptor beta chains derived from one specimen sequenced in a study of immune cell composition in non-small cell lung cancer. Profiling relied on immunoSEQ multiplex PCR, and the TCRdb table lists in-frame clones only, not all of them. The data show 3,000 to 4,000 clones, 55% to 70% seen once. Normal lung was taken at the farthest possible site, at least 3 cm from tumour. The specimen was non-adjacent lung tissue. These receptors all come from a human donor with non-small cell lung cancer.

The V and J genes are TRBV15 and TRBJ2-1; TRBD2 agrees at 7 bases. Per the germline V gene, CDR1 is LNHNV and CDR2 is YYDKDF (reference sequence). V trimming: 3 bases; J trimming: 4 bases; junction bases outside the gene matches: 12. The CDR3 extends over 17 amino acids. In nucleotides, the CDR3 is TGTGCCACCAGCAGCCCCCCGTGGGGGGGGAGATACAATGAGCAGTTCTTC. Translation: CATSSPPWGGRYNEQFF. Full variable domain (outside the CDR3, taken from reference TRBV15 and TRBJ2-1): DAMVIQNPRYQVTQFGKPVTLSCSQTLNHNVMYWYQQKSSQAPKLLFHYYDKDFNNEADTPDNFQSRRPNTSFCFLDIRSPGLGDTAMYLCATSSPPWGGRYNEQFFGPGTRLTVL.

As to this clone: The junction shows a germline mismatch at one end, possibly a read error. The genes are TRBV19 and TRBJ2-7; 8 bases are a match to TRBD2. The CDR3 runs to 15 residues. The germline CDR1 and CDR2 sequences are LNHDA and SQIVND (reference sequence). The CDR3 region is CASSRRGGVSHEQYF. The DNA of the CDR3 is TGTGCCAGTAGCCGCCGGGGGGGGGTCTCCCACGAGCAGTACTTC. Supplemented by reference TRBV19 and TRBJ2-7, the full variable domain reads DGGITQSPKYLFRKEGQNVTLSCEQNLNHDAMYWYRQDPGQGLRLIYYSQIVNDFQKGDIAEGYSVSREKKESFPLTVTSAQKNPTAFYLCASSRRGGVSHEQYFGPGTRLTVT.

The V and J genes are TRBV6-5 and TRBJ1-2; 7 bases line up with TRBD1. CDR1 and CDR2 (germline): MNHEY, SVGAGI. The CDR3 covers 14 residues. V lost 4 bases, J lost 7 bases, and 9 bases stayed unmatched. For the CDR3, the DNA is TGTGCCAGCAGTTCTACAGGGGTGAGCGCTGGCTACACCTTC. It is translated as CASSSTGVSAGYTF.

The rearrangement uses TRBV7-3 and TRBJ2-5, with TRBD1 matching over 7 bases. The CDR3 contains 14 residues. Germline V lookup: CDR1 SGHTA, CDR2 FQGTGA. V dropped 4 bases and J dropped 5; count of bases not matched to a gene: 7. The CDR3 DNA reads TGTGCCAGCAGCTCGACAGGGTCCTGGGAGACCCAGTACTTC. Translating gives CASSSTGSWETQYF. Using reference TRBV7-3 and TRBJ2-5 for the parts outside the CDR3, the full variable domain is GAGVSQTPSNKVTEKGKYVELRCDPISGHTALYWYRQSLGQGPEFLIYFQGTGAADDSGLPNDRFFAVRPEGSVSTLKIQRTERGDSAVYLCASSSTGSWETQYFGPGTRLLVL.

The chain uses TRBV14 and TRBJ1-3, with TRBD1 as a possible D gene (6 bases). This CDR3 is built from 16 residues. Trimming took off 3 bases at V and 1 base at J, with 13 bases between the two ends. Germline CDR1 reads SGHDN; CDR2 reads FVKESK. The CDR3 loop is CASSHRTDLSGNTIYF. DNA for the CDR3: TGTGCCAGCAGCCATCGGACAGACTTATCTGGAAACACCATATATTTT.

This chain connects TRBV18 to TRBJ1-6, with TRBD1 matching 10 bases. The germline V gene has CDR1 KGHSH and CDR2 LQKENI. The ends lost 3 bases at V and 8 bases at J; junction bases unmatched: 7. This CDR3 is 16 amino acids long. For the CDR3, the DNA is TGTGCCAGCTCACCGACAGGGGGCGTCAGGGATTCACCCCTCCACTTT. It yields the protein CASSPTGGVRDSPLHF.

The rearrangement uses TRBV19 and TRBJ1-1; 7 nucleotides match TRBD1. The J segment lost 1 base and the V segment lost 6 bases, leaving 5 bases of the junction unmatched. CDR1 LNHDA and CDR2 SQIVND come from the germline V gene (reference sequence). The CDR3 contains 14 residues. CDR3 residues: CASRYRGSNTEAFF. The CDR3 DNA follows: TGTGCCAGTAGATACAGGGGATCGAACACTGAAGCTTTCTTT.

The chain links TRBV19 to TRBJ2-4; a possible D gene is TRBD1 (5 bases). From germline, CDR1 is LNHDA and CDR2 SQIVND (reference sequence). With 3 bases removed from V and 5 bases from J, the gap between germline ends came to 17 bases. The CDR3 length is 16 residues. Here the CDR3 DNA reads TGTGCCAGTAGTATCCCCACCAGGGCCCGAGAAAACATTCAGTACTTC. This codes for CASSIPTRARENIQYF. Based on the CDR3 plus reference TRBV19 and TRBJ2-4, the full variable domain is DGGITQSPKYLFRKEGQNVTLSCEQNLNHDAMYWYRQDPGQGLRLIYYSQIVNDFQKGDIAEGYSVSREKKESFPLTVTSAQKNPTAFYLCASSIPTRARENIQYFGAGTRLSVL.

The chain combines TRBV5-4 with TRBJ1-6; 12 bases line up with TRBD1. Germline loops: CDR1 SGHNT, CDR2 YYREEE (reference sequence). CDR3 size: 16 residues. V dropped 4 bases and J dropped 6; count of bases not matched to a gene: 5. Here the CDR3 reads CASSTGQGATNSPLHF. In DNA form, the CDR3 reads TGTGCCAGCAGCACGGGACAGGGGGCCACTAATTCACCCCTCCACTTT.

V is TRBV19 and J is TRBJ1-2; the match to TRBD1 covers 10 bases. The CDR3 has 18 amino acids. After removal of 3 bases from V and 4 bases from J, the junction contained 14 bases not matched to a gene. From germline, CDR1 is LNHDA and CDR2 SQIVND (reference sequence). For the CDR3, the DNA is TGTGCCAGTAGTATCCCGGGACAGGGGAGTAAGATTGGCTATGGCTACACCTTC. It yields the protein CASSIPGQGSKIGYGYTF.

The V call is TRBV9, the J call TRBJ2-2; 7 bases match TRBD1. V lost 3 bases to trimming and J lost 4 bases; unmatched junction nucleotides: 6. The CDR3 runs to 15 residues. From germline, CDR1 is SGDLS and CDR2 YYNGEE. CDR3 residues: CASSGQGLATGELFF. The CDR3 coding sequence is TGTGCCAGCAGCGGACAGGGTTTGGCCACCGGGGAGCTGTTTTTT.

The chain couples TRBV9 to TRBJ2-7; possible D gene TRBD2, 5 bases. CDR3 length: 15 amino acids. CDR1 is SGDLS, CDR2 YYNGEE, per germline. Trimming took off 0 bases at V and 4 bases at J, with 14 bases between the two ends. The CDR3 region has the DNA TGTGCCAGCAGCGTAGACGCGGGTGAGGGTTACGAGCAGTACTTC. Translation gives CASSVDAGEGYEQYF.

The chain links TRBV6-6 to TRBJ2-5, with 7 bases lining up with TRBD1. Losses at the gene ends were 4 bases for V and 1 base for J; bases not matched to a gene: 6. The V gene's germline CDR1 is MNHNY and CDR2 SVGAGI (reference sequence). The CDR3 has 15 residues. CDR3 nucleotide sequence: TGTGCCAGCAGTTGGGACAGCGCGGCCCAAGAGACCCAGTACTTC. This encodes CASSWDSAAQETQYF.

The CDR3 region is CASSLAAGSYEQYF. In DNA, the CDR3 is TGTGCCAGCAGCTTAGCAGCAGGCTCCTACGAGCAGTACTTC. The chain uses TRBV7-2 and TRBJ2-7; D is ambiguous. Trimming stripped 0 bases from V and 0 bases from J, with 6 bases between. Germline CDR1 reads SGHTA; CDR2 reads FQGNSA. The CDR3 has 14 amino acids.

J is TRBJ1-1 and V is TRBV7-8, with D perhaps matching TRBD1 (6 bases). Germline V CDR1 and CDR2: SGHVS, FQNEAQ. The CDR3 contains 16 residues. The ends were cut back, 5 bases at V and 1 base at J, with 17 bases in the middle. CDR3: CASSPPSPTGNTEAFF. The CDR3 DNA reads TGTGCCAGCAGCCCACCATCCCCGACAGGGAACACTGAAGCTTTCTTT. Supplemented by reference TRBV7-8 and TRBJ1-1, the full variable domain reads GAGVSQSPRYKVAKRGQDVALRCDPISGHVSLFWYQQALGQGPEFLTYFQNEAQLDKSGLPSDRFFAERPEGSVSTLKIQRTQQEDSAVYLCASSPPSPTGNTEAFFGQGTRLTVV.

This clone was seen more than once but under ten times. The CDR3 loop reads CASSSEQGSNYGYTF. Here the CDR3 DNA reads TGTGCCAGCAGTTCCGAACAGGGATCTAACTATGGCTACACCTTC. The V gene is TRBV5-4, the J gene TRBJ1-2, with D possibly being TRBD1 (6 bases). Germline CDR1 SGHNT, CDR2 YYREEE (reference sequence). Trimming took off 5 bases at V and 0 bases at J, with 14 bases between the two ends. This CDR3 is 15 amino acids long.

Only one count was recorded for this clone. One junction end disagrees with the germline gene, perhaps due to a read error. The chain uses TRBV7-7 and TRBJ2-3; 8 nucleotides agree with TRBD2. The CDR3 spans 16 residues. Germline loops: CDR1 SSHAT, CDR2 FNYEAQ (reference sequence). This CDR3 reads CASSLLAGGSADTQYF. The CDR3 bases are TGTGCTAGCAGCTTACTTGCGGGGGGTAGCGCAGATACGCAGTATTTT. The entire variable domain, with the rest obtained from reference TRBV7-7 and TRBJ2-3, is as follows: GAGVSQSPRYKVTKRGQDVTLRCDPISSHATLYWYQQALGQGPEFLTYFNYEAQPDKSGLPSDRFSAERPEGSISTLTIQRTEQRDSAMYRCASSLLAGGSADTQYFGPGTRLTVL.